This TCR beta chain came from a study of T cell repertoires in cytomegalovirus infection. The length of the CDR3 is 17 residues. CDR1 SGHAT and CDR2 FQNNGV come from the germline V gene. Trimming removed 5 bases from V and 9 bases from J; junction bases left unmatched: 18. In TCRdb, the reads were re-called with MiXCR into one record per CDR3 protein. This table has a few hundred thousand distinct CDR3 sequences, about 40% appearing once. As for this clonotype: Its antigen is currently unknown.

The chain uses TRBV11-2 and TRBJ2-1; 8 nucleotides align to TRBD2. This TCR was sampled from a human donor in good health (CMV status not recorded). Some clones in this sample may be carry-over from other donors' samples. Sequencing was performed on cultured PBMCs, taken from culture after CMV antigen stimulation. CDR3 in amino acids: CASSPPSGGVLLVEQFF. CDR3 nucleotide sequence: TGTGCCAGCAGCCCTCCCTCGGGGGGGGTCCTCTTAGTTGAGCAGTTCTTC.